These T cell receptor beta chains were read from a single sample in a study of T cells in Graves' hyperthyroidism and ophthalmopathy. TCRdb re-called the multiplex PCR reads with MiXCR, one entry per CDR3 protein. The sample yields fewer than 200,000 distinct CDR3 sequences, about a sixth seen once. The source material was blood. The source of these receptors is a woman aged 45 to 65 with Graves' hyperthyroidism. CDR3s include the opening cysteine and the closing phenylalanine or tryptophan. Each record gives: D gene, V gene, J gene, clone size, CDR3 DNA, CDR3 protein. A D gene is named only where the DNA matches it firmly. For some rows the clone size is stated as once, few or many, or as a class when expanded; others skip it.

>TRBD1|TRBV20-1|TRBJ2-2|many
TGCAGTGCCTTGGACAGGGTGAACACCGGGGAGCTGTTTTTT
CSALDRVNTGELFF
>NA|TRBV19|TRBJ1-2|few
TGTGCCAGGGTCAGGGGTTCTTTTGGCTACACCTTC
CARVRGSFGYTF
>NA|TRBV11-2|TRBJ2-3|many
TGTGCCAGCAGCCCTCCTGCACGGGATACGCAGTATTTT
CASSPPARDTQYF
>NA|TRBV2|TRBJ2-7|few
TGTGCCAGCAGACTAGTCACCTACGAGCAGTACTTC
CASRLVTYEQYF
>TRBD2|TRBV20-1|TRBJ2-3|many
TGCAGTGCGACCGTAGGACTAGCGGGGGTCACAGATACGCAGTATTTT
CSATVGLAGVTDTQYF
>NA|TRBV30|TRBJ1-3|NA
TGTGCCTGGATGGACGCAGGAAACACCATATATTTT
CAWMDAGNTIYF
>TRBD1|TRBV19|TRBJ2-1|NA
TGTGCCAGTAGTCCCCGACCAGGGGGCGGGCAGTTCTTC
CASSPRPGGGQFF
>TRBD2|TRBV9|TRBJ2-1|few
TGTGCCAGCAGCGTAGGGTTAGCGGGTAGCAATGAGCAGTTCTTC
CASSVGLAGSNEQFF
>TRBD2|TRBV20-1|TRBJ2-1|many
TGCAGTGCTAGAGAAGGACTAGCGGGGGGTCGTGGAACCTACAATGAGCAGTTCTTC
CSAREGLAGGRGTYNEQFF
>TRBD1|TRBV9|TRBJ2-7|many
TGTGCCAGCAGCAACGGACAGGGAGGTTCCTACGAGCAGTACTTC
CASSNGQGGSYEQYF
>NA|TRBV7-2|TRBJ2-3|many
TGTGCCAGCAGCTTACATCGCCCTCGGGGGGCGTCAACAGATACGCAGTATTTT
CASSLHRPRGASTDTQYF
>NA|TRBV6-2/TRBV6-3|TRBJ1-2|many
TGTGCCAGCAGTTACTTCCCCGACCCAAAGGAGGGCTACACCTTC
CASSYFPDPKEGYTF
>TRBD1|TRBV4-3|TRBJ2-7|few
TGCGCCAGCAGCCAGATGCCGGACAGGCCCTACGAGCAGTACTTC
CASSQMPDRPYEQYF
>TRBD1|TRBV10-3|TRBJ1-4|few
TGTGCCACCACGAGGAATCCGGGACAGGGGATGACTAATGAAAAACTGTTTTTT
CATTRNPGQGMTNEKLFF
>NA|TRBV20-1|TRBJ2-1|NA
TGCAGTGCTAGACCAATCGGAGGAGGGCCAGGTTTCTTC
CSARPIGGGPGFF
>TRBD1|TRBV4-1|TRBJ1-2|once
TGCGCCAGCAGCCAAGTCCGCACAGGGGATGGCTACACCTTC
CASSQVRTGDGYTF
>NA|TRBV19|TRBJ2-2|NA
TGTGCCAGTAGTGAGTTCAGGGGTATCCTCACCGGGGAGCTGTTTTTT
CASSEFRGILTGELFF
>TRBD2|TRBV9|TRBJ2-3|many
TGTGCCAGCAGCGTATCACCTGGGGCTAGCGGGGGAGCAGATACGCAGTATTTT
CASSVSPGASGGADTQYF
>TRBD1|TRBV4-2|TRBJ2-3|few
TGTGCCAGCAGCCAACCAGACAGGGGAACCGGAGATACGCAGTATTTT
CASSQPDRGTGDTQYF
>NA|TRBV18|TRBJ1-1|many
TGTGCCAGCTCACCCATGGAGGGTTCAGACACTGAAGCTTTCTTT
CASSPMEGSDTEAFF
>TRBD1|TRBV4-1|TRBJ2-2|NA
TGCGCCACCCAGACAGGGGGCGGGACCGGGGAGCTGTTTTTT
CATQTGGGTGELFF
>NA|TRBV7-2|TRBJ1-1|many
TGTGCCAGCAGCAAGGGGGTGCGTAACACTGAAGCTTTCTTT
CASSKGVRNTEAFF
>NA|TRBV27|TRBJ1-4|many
TGTGCCAGCAGTTTATCGGGGGGAGAAAAACTGTTTTTT
CASSLSGGEKLFF
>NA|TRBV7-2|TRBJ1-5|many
TGTGCCAGCAGCTTAGAACAGAGGAGCAATCAGCCCCAGCATTTT
CASSLEQRSNQPQHF
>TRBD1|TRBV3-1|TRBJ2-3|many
TGTGCCAGCAGCCAAAGAGAGACAGGGGGCGATACGCAGTATTTT
CASSQRETGGDTQYF
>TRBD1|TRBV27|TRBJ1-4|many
TGTGCCAGCAGCGGGACAGCAACTAATGAAAAACTGTTTTTT
CASSGTATNEKLFF
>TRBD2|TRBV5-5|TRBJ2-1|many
TGTGCCAGCAGCTTAAACGTAGCGGGCGGGCAGTTCTTC
CASSLNVAGGQFF
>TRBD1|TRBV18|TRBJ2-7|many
TGTGCCAGCTCACCACCGGGACGACAGGGCTCCTACGAGCAGTACTTC
CASSPPGRQGSYEQYF
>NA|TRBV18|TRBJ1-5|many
TGTGCCAGCTCACCAGTAGGGGGTGGCAATCAGCCCCAGCATTTT
CASSPVGGGNQPQHF
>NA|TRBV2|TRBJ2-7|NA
TGTGCCAGCAGGGGGGACGAGCAGTACTTC
CASRGDEQYF
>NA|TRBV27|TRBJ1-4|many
TGTGCCAGCAGTCTTACCGGAACTCTTAATGAAAAACTGTTTTTT
CASSLTGTLNEKLFF
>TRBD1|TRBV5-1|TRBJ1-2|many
TGCGCCAGCAGCTCACGGACAGGGAACTATGGCTACACCTTC
CASSSRTGNYGYTF
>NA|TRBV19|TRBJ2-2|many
TGTGCCAGTAGATTCCAGGGTAACACCGGGGAGCTGTTTTTT
CASRFQGNTGELFF
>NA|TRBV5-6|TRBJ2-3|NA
TGTGCCAGCAGCTTGGCTATTCGGGGGGCTGATACGCAGTATTTT
CASSLAIRGADTQYF
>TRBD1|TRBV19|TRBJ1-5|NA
TGTGCCAGTAGTATGGGGGACAGTCTCAATCAGCCCCAGCATTTT
CASSMGDSLNQPQHF
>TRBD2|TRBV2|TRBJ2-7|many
TGTGCCAGCAGTGAAACTGGTAGCGGGGTCTACTACGAGCAGTACTTC
CASSETGSGVYYEQYF
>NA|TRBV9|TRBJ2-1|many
TGTGCCAGCAGCGTAGATGGCCCCACCTACAATGAGCAGTTCTTC
CASSVDGPTYNEQFF
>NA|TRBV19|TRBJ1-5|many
TGTGCCAGTAGTATTGGGCAGCACAATCAGCCCCAGCATTTT
CASSIGQHNQPQHF
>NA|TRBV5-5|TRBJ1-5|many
TGTGCCAGCAGCTTGTCGCCAAATAGCAATCAGCCCCAGCATTTT
CASSLSPNSNQPQHF
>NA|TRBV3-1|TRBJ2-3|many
TGTGCCAGCAGCCGTCCCGCCACAGATACGCAGTATTTT
CASSRPATDTQYF
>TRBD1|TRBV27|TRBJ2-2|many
TGTGCCAGCAGTCTAGGGACAGGGACCGGGGAGCTGTTTTTT
CASSLGTGTGELFF
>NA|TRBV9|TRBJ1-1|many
TGTGCCAGCAGTAATGGGCACACTGAAGCTTTCTTT
CASSNGHTEAFF
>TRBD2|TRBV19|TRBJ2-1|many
TGTGCCAGTAGAATAGCGGCTAGCGGCTACAATGAGCAGTTCTTC
CASRIAASGYNEQFF
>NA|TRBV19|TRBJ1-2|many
TGTGCCAGTTTTAAAGGATCCGGCACCGCGACAGAGAGCTATGGCTACACCTTC
CASFKGSGTATESYGYTF
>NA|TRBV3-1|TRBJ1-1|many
TGTGCCAGCAGTCTCAAAGGGCTGGGGCACACTGAAGCTTTCTTT
CASSLKGLGHTEAFF
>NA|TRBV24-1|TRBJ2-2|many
TGTGCCACCAGTGATTTGCAATCAAGGACCGGGGAGCTGTTTTTT
CATSDLQSRTGELFF
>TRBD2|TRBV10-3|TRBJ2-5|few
TGTGCCATCAGATCTAGCGGGGGAGAAGGGACCCAGTACTTC
CAIRSSGGEGTQYF
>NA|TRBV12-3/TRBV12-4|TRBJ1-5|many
TGTGCCAGCAGCCTAGTGGGGCCCCAGCATTTT
CASSLVGPQHF
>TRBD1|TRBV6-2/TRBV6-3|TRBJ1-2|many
TGTGCCAGCAGGCCCCGGACAGGGGGCGACTATGGCTACACCTTC
CASRPRTGGDYGYTF
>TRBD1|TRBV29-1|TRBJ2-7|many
TGCAGCGTTGACAGGGGGTCAGAGGAGCAGTACTTC
CSVDRGSEEQYF
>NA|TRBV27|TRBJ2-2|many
TGTGCCAGCAGTCTTAACTGGGTAACCGGGGAGCTGTTTTTT
CASSLNWVTGELFF
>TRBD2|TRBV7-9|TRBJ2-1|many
TGTGCCAGCACCCTCTCTAGCGGGGGGCCCAATGAGCAGTTCTTC
CASTLSSGGPNEQFF
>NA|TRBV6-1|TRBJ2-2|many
TGTGCCAGCAGTATCCGGACAGTTGAGATCTCCGGGGAGCTGTTTTTT
CASSIRTVEISGELFF
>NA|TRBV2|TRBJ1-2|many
TGTGCCAGCAGCCGGGGGGCTAATGGCTACACCTTC
CASSRGANGYTF
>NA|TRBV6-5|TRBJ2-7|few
TGTGCCATCAGTTACCCGGTTCCTGGATATCAGGGCTACGAGCAGTACTTC
CAISYPVPGYQGYEQYF
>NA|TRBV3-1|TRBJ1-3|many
TGTGCCAGCAGGTCTCGAGGGGGGGACGGAAACACCATATATTTT
CASRSRGGDGNTIYF
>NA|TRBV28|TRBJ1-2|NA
TGTGCCAGCAGTGCCATAGTAAACTATGGCTACACCTTC
CASSAIVNYGYTF
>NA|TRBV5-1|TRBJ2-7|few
TGCGCCAGCAGCCTGGTTGAGACCGAGCAGTACTTC
CASSLVETEQYF